A single sample is the source of the 17 T cell receptor beta chains below, sequenced in a study of shared clonotypes between healthy human individuals. The table came from immunoSEQ multiplex PCR; TCRdb's copy has only in-frame clones and leaves some out. Of about 730,000 clones listed, roughly two thirds were seen once; the top ten hold over 1.5%. The sample comprised memory CD4+ T cells sorted from blood. Subset meaning: CD45RA-negative fraction. The receptors shown here come from a woman aged 25 to 39 in good health.

This chain joins TRBV19 and TRBJ2-3, with D perhaps matching TRBD1 (6 bases). Trimming stripped 8 bases from V and 0 bases from J, with 12 bases between. The CDR3 spans 14 residues. Germline CDR1 and CDR2: LNHDA and SQIVND (reference sequence). In DNA form, the CDR3 reads TGTGCCAGTCATCCAAGGGGGAGCACAGATACGCAGTATTTT. It specifies CASHPRGSTDTQYF.

The chain has TRBV7-9 and TRBJ1-3, with 7 bases fitting TRBD1. The V and J ends lost 5 bases and 0 bases, in that order; junction bases with no gene match: 7. The CDR3 extends over 16 amino acids. Germline assignment: CDR1 SEHNR and CDR2 FQNEAQ (reference sequence). In nucleotides, the CDR3 is TGTGCCAGCAGCGAAACAGGGGAGGCCTCTGGAAACACCATATATTTT. Protein: CASSETGEASGNTIYF.

The genes are TRBV11-2 and TRBJ2-7; no clear D. CDR1 is SGHAT, CDR2 FQNNGV, per germline. The CDR3 covers 14 residues. Deletions cut 2 bases from V and 2 bases from J, with 10 bases between. CDR3 coding DNA: TGTGCCAGCAGCTTAATACCCGGTGCCTACGAGCAGTACTTC. Protein: CASSLIPGAYEQYF.

This sequence joins TRBV27 and TRBJ1-1, with D unresolved. The germline CDR1 and CDR2 sequences are MNHEY and SMNVEV (reference sequence). The CDR3 has 15 residues. With 4 bases removed from V and 4 bases from J, the gap between germline ends came to 16 bases. CDR3 sequence reads: CASSYSRVVITEAFF. CDR3 DNA sequence: TGTGCCAGCAGTTATTCGAGGGTGGTTATCACTGAAGCTTTCTTT.

This rearrangement joins TRBV30 to TRBJ2-5; tentatively, D is TRBD2 (5 bases). The CDR3 contains 12 residues. The ends were cut back, 1 base at V and 4 bases at J, with 7 bases in the middle. The germline gives CDR1 GTSNPN, CDR2 SVGIG (reference sequence). The CDR3 reads CAWSGGVETQYF. Here the CDR3 DNA reads TGTGCCTGGAGTGGGGGAGTAGAGACCCAGTACTTC.

This rearrangement joins TRBV25-1 to TRBJ2-1; D is ambiguous. The germline gives CDR1 MGHDK, CDR2 SYGVNS. V lost 4 bases, J lost 0 bases, and 13 bases lay in between. This CDR3 comprises 16 residues. CDR3 bases: TGTGCCAGCAGTGGGGAAGGTACTAACTCCTACAATGAGCAGTTCTTC. This sequence encodes CASSGEGTNSYNEQFF.

The V gene is TRBV11-2, the J gene TRBJ1-1, with D unresolved. Germline V gene lookup returns CDR1 SGHAT and CDR2 FQNNGV. The V end was cut by 2 bases, the J end by 5 bases, with 9 bases between. CDR3 size: 13 residues. The CDR3 region is CASSLWGETEAFF. CDR3 DNA sequence: TGTGCCAGCAGCTTATGGGGAGAGACTGAAGCTTTCTTT. The full variable domain, rest sourced from reference TRBV11-2 and TRBJ1-1, is EAGVAQSPRYKIIEKRQSVAFWCNPISGHATLYWYQQILGQGPKLLIQFQNNGVVDDSQLPKDRFSAERLKGVDSTLKIQPAKLEDSAVYLCASSLWGETEAFFGQGTRLTVV.

The rearrangement uses TRBV19 and TRBJ2-7, with D unclear. CDR3 length: 16 amino acids. Germline V gene lookup returns CDR1 LNHDA and CDR2 SQIVND (reference sequence). V was clipped by 10 bases and J by 3 bases, with 25 bases between them. CDR3 in amino acids: CATKHEAGYENYEQYF. The DNA for the CDR3 is TGTGCCACCAAACACGAAGCAGGCTATGAGAACTACGAGCAGTACTTC.

The chain couples TRBV19 to TRBJ2-3, with TRBD2 matching 10 bases. With 1 base clipped from V and 4 bases from J, the junction kept 5 bases outside the gene matches. The CDR3 spans 16 residues. CDR1 is LNHDA, CDR2 SQIVND, per germline (reference sequence). The CDR3 spells CASSIGAGGPPDTQYF. CDR3 in DNA: TGTGCCAGTAGTATAGGAGCGGGAGGGCCCCCAGATACGCAGTATTTT.

This clone came up once. This specimen includes other DNA sequences encoding the same CDR3. The chain links TRBV7-9 to TRBJ1-3, with D unclear. The CDR3 consists of 12 residues. Between the trimmed V and J ends, which lost 2 bases and 2 bases, there was a span of 1 base. Germline CDR1 is SEHNR and CDR2 is FQNEAQ (reference sequence). The CDR3 loop is CASSLTGNTIYF. The CDR3 nucleotides are TGTGCCAGCAGCTTAACTGGAAACACCATATATTTT.

This clone has ten or more counts. V is TRBV7-9 and J is TRBJ1-2; D not resolved. This CDR3 comprises 15 residues. V lost 3 bases, J lost 4 bases, and 15 bases lay in between. Germline CDR1 SEHNR, CDR2 FQNEAQ (reference sequence). The chain's CDR3 is CASSLGARASYGYTF. CDR3 DNA sequence: TGTGCCAGCAGCTTGGGTGCCCGGGCCTCCTATGGCTACACCTTC.

This clone has a handful of counts. The chain carries TRBV30 and TRBJ2-1; D is perhaps TRBD2 (5 bases). Germline-derived CDR1 and CDR2 are GTSNPN and SVGIG (reference sequence). The V end was cut by 2 bases, the J end by 7 bases, with 12 bases between. This CDR3 is 13 amino acids long. Here the CDR3 reads CAWSPQSGNEQFF. CDR3 bases: TGTGCCTGGAGTCCCCAAAGCGGTAATGAGCAGTTCTTC.

The chain recombines TRBV2 with TRBJ2-7; tentatively, D is TRBD1 (6 bases). CDR3 length: 12 amino acids. CDR1 is SNHLY and CDR2 is FYNNEI in the germline V gene. V gave up 6 bases and J gave up 6 bases, with 12 bases separating them. CDR3 sequence (DNA): TGTGCCAGCAGGGCAACAGGGTTCGAGCAGTACTTC. The encoded protein is CASRATGFEQYF.

Points on this clone: The sample contains more than one DNA sequence encoding this CDR3. The chain links TRBV18 to TRBJ1-2, with 9 bases lining up with TRBD1. CDR3 length: 15 residues. J was trimmed by 1 base and V by 3 bases; bases with no gene match: 3. CDR1 and CDR2 from the germline V gene are KGHSH and LQKENI. For the CDR3, the DNA is TGTGCCAGCTCACCCGGACAGGGGATTAACTATGGCTACACCTTC. It encodes CASSPGQGINYGYTF. Drawing the rest from reference TRBV18 and TRBJ1-2, the complete variable domain is NAGVMQNPRHLVRRRGQEARLRCSPMKGHSHVYWYRQLPEEGLKFMVYLQKENIIDESGMPKERFSAEFPKEGPSILRIQQVVRGDSAAYFCASSPGQGINYGYTFGSGTRLTVV.

J is TRBJ2-1 and V is TRBV29-1; D is unclear. The germline V gene encodes CDR1 SQVTM and CDR2 ANQGSEA. This CDR3 has 12 amino acids. Trimming left V 3 bases short and J 4 bases short, with 7 bases between. CDR3 region: CSVEEMYNEQFF. Here the CDR3 DNA reads TGCAGCGTTGAGGAGATGTACAATGAGCAGTTCTTC.

V is TRBV27 and J is TRBJ1-1; possible D gene TRBD1, 6 bases. Germline V gene data show CDR1 as MNHEY and CDR2 as SMNVEV (reference sequence). Trimming stripped 5 bases from V and 5 bases from J, with 18 bases between. The CDR3 extends over 15 amino acids. This chain's CDR3 is CASSRGTARGTEAFF. CDR3 nucleotides: TGTGCCAGCAGTAGGGGGACGGCTCGTGGGACTGAAGCTTTCTTT.

With respect to this clone: With a much larger clone just one base away, this may be a read error. The sample contains more than one DNA sequence encoding this CDR3. The V and J genes are TRBV4-2 and TRBJ2-2, with 8 bases that match TRBD1. Germline V CDR1 and CDR2: LGHNA, YNFKEQ. Trimming took 1 base from V and 3 from J; bases not matched to a gene: 1. CDR3 length equals 15 residues. CDR3 in amino acids: CASSQADRDTGELFF. CDR3 coding DNA: TGTGCCAGCAGCCAAGCGGACAGGGACACCGGGGAGCTGTTTTTT.